This T cell receptor (beta chain) is from a study of T cells in Graves' hyperthyroidism and ophthalmopathy. In its sample, this clonotype was seen many times. Germline CDR1 reads SNHLY; CDR2 reads FYNNEI. V lost 6 bases and J lost 0, with 12 bases in between. This CDR3 region has 14 residues. Amplified TCR beta CDR3 regions came from RNA transcripts. First-round RT-PCR of the TCR CDR3 relied on the HTBI primer set. Each CDR3 protein is one row after TCRdb ran MiXCR on the multiplex PCR reads. This sample has a few hundred thousand distinct CDR3 sequences, with 13% to 15% found just once. This sequence joins TRBV2 and TRBJ2-7; D gene unclear. The TCR was taken from a woman in her thirties or forties with Graves' hyperthyroidism. Sequenced sample: blood. The CDR3 DNA reads as TGTGCCAGCAGCGCAAGCAGGTTCTCCTACGAGCAGTACTTC. Its protein product is CASSASRFSYEQYF. The full variable domain, with the rest looked up from reference TRBV2 and TRBJ2-7, is EPEVTQTPSHQVTQMGQEVILRCVPISNHLYFYWYRQILGQKVEFLVSFYNNEISEKSEIFDDQFSVERPDGSNFTLKIRSTKLEDSAMYFCASSASRFSYEQYFGPGTRLTVT.